This TCR beta chain was sequenced in a study of blood T cells in healthy people across ages. Study conclusions and caveats: The percentage of naive T cells correlated strongly with TCR beta diversity.

Concerning this clonotype itself: The antigen is not known.

Deletions cut 2 bases from V and 4 bases from J, with 7 bases between. The CDR3 runs to 13 residues. The germline V gene encodes CDR1 KGHSH and CDR2 LQKENI. Through a sample-barcoded 5' primer and a J-beta primer mix, a second PCR was run for 7 to 11 cycles. MiXCR, run by TCRdb on the 5' RACE reads, gives a single entry per CDR3 protein. The table lists 800,000 or so distinct CDR3 sequences, about 25% of them singletons, with 3.7% in the top ten. These data were also filed under a second study, of T cells of mothers and their children. From that study: Related mother and child pairs showed slightly greater overlap (not significant) than unrelated pairs did. Persistent microchimeric T cell clones were sought, and none were detected.

This clonotype was sampled from a boy aged 5-17 years in good health. V is TRBV18 and J is TRBJ2-3; no clear D. The sequenced sample consisted of blood. This chain's CDR3 is CASSPSLADTQYF. The DNA for the CDR3 is TGTGCCAGCTCACCATCGCTAGCAGATACGCAGTATTTT.